This T cell receptor beta chain was sequenced for a study of shared clonotypes between healthy human individuals. Study observations and caveats: Deeper or shallower sequencing was expected to change how clonotypes are shared among donors.

Assay: immunoSEQ multiplex PCR; the TCRdb copy retains only in-frame clones and omits some. Of about 2.4 million clones listed, around 94% are singletons. On this clone itself: Its antigen is not known.

Trimming cost V 3 bases and J 1 base; bases outside gene matches: 4. CDR1 and CDR2 (germline): SGHAT, FQNNGV. This CDR3 comprises 15 residues. Sequenced material: naive CD4+ T cells sorted from blood. As to subset: CD45RA+ positively selected. This clonotype originated in a man aged 18 to 29 in good health. This sequence joins TRBV11-2 and TRBJ2-5, with TRBD2 identical over 8 bases. DNA of the CDR3: TGTGCCAGCAGCTTGGGCGGGAGGCTCCAAGAGACCCAGTACTTC. Protein: CASSLGGRLQETQYF.